These 8 T cell receptor beta chains share one sample of origin, sequenced in a study of blood T cell repertoires in COVID-19. The protocol was immunoSEQ multiplex PCR, while the TCRdb copy is restricted to in-frame clones and leaves out a portion. The sample lists fewer than 450,000 clones, about 90% occurring once. Material for sequencing was PBMCs or T cells enriched from blood (not recorded which). Receptors were obtained from a young woman who had recovered from COVID-19.

The CDR3 reads CASSEVGRGLMNTEAFF. CDR3 bases: TGTGCCAGCAGTGAGGTTGGCCGGGGACTGATGAACACTGAAGCTTTCTTT. The rearrangement links TRBV25-1 to TRBJ1-1, with a weak D call TRBD1 (5 bases). V was pared by 3 bases and J by 0 bases, with 17 bases between. Per the germline V gene, CDR1 is MGHDK and CDR2 is SYGVNS. The CDR3 length is 17 residues.

The rearrangement joins TRBV3-1 (or the pseudogene TRBV3-2) to TRBJ2-7, with TRBD2 identical over 12 bases. The CDR3 has 18 amino acids. Germline assignment: CDR1 LGHDT and CDR2 YNNKEL (reference sequence). The J segment lost 0 bases and the V segment lost 2 bases, leaving 8 bases of the junction unmatched. The CDR3 nucleotides read TGTGCCAGCAGCCAAAAGGGACTAGCGGGCGCCTACTCCTACGAGCAGTACTTC. Translating it yields CASSQKGLAGAYSYEQYF.

The V and J genes are TRBV9 and TRBJ2-7, with 8 bases lining up with TRBD1. CDR1 and CDR2 from the germline V gene are SGDLS and YYNGEE. J gave up 4 bases and V 1 base, and 4 bases lay outside the gene matches. This CDR3 is 14 amino acids long. The chain's CDR3 is CASSVTGQGYEQYF. The CDR3 DNA reads as TGTGCCAGCAGCGTAACAGGACAGGGTTACGAGCAGTACTTC.

The chain links TRBV19 to TRBJ1-1; 8 bases align to TRBD1. V lost 6 bases and J lost 5; bases outside the gene matches: 8. The CDR3 is 14 amino acids. The germline V gene has CDR1 LNHDA and CDR2 SQIVND (reference sequence). The CDR3 protein is CASSTGQVRTEAFF. The CDR3 bases are TGTGCCAGTAGCACGGGACAGGTGAGAACTGAAGCTTTCTTT.

The rearrangement uses TRBV5-1 and TRBJ1-1; a possible D gene is TRBD1 (6 bases). CDR1 SGHRS and CDR2 YFSETQ come from the germline V gene. CDR3 length: 14 residues. V lost 0 bases and J lost 4, with 10 bases in between. The CDR3 sequence: CASSLATGRTEAFF. Here the CDR3 DNA reads TGCGCCAGCAGCTTGGCGACAGGACGCACTGAAGCTTTCTTT.

The chain joins TRBV28 to TRBJ1-6, with D unclear. Germline CDR1 reads MDHEN; CDR2 reads SYDVKM. V shed 8 bases and J shed 7 bases, with 21 bases lying between them. CDR3 length equals 16 residues. Written as DNA, the CDR3 is TGTGCCAGCTGCTCGGGAGATCCAGGCAAGAATTCACCCCTCCACTTT. Translating it yields CASCSGDPGKNSPLHF. The full variable domain, its missing parts supplied by reference TRBV28 and TRBJ1-6, is DVKVTQSSRYLVKRTGEKVFLECVQDMDHENMFWYRQDPGLGLRLIYFSYDVKMKEKGDIPEGYSVSREKKERFSLILESASTNQTSMYLCASCSGDPGKNSPLHFGNGTRLTVT.

This clone has a handful of counts. This chain joins TRBV24-1 and TRBJ2-5; 9 nucleotides agree with TRBD1. Germline-derived CDR1 and CDR2 are KGHDR and SFDVKD. The CDR3 contains 13 residues. J lost 9 bases, V lost 2 bases, and 3 bases had no gene match. This chain's CDR3 is CATSDYTGGAQYF. The CDR3 coding sequence is TGTGCCACCAGTGATTACACAGGGGGCGCCCAGTACTTC.

The chain has TRBV9 and TRBJ2-5, with 8 bases matching TRBD1. The CDR3 spans 14 residues. Germline CDR1 is SGDLS and CDR2 is YYNGEE. After removal of 4 bases from V and 5 bases from J, the junction contained 7 bases not matched to a gene. The CDR3 DNA is TGTGCCAGCAGCACCCGGACAGGGAGGGAGACCCAGTACTTC. Translated, it gives CASSTRTGRETQYF.